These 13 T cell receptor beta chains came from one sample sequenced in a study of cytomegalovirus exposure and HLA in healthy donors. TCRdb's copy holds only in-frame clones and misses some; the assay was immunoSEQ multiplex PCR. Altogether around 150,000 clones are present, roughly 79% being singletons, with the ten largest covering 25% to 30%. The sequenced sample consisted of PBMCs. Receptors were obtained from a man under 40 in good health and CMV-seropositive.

In nucleotides, the CDR3 is TGTGCCAGCAGCTTAGTCGGCGGGGGGCTGGTGGAGACCCAGTACTTC. It specifies CASSLVGGGLVETQYF. This chain links TRBV7-7 with TRBJ2-5; 8 bases map to TRBD2. V shed 1 base and J 5 bases; nucleotides not matched to a gene: 9. Per the germline V gene, CDR1 is SSHAT and CDR2 is FNYEAQ (reference sequence). The CDR3 has 16 amino acids.

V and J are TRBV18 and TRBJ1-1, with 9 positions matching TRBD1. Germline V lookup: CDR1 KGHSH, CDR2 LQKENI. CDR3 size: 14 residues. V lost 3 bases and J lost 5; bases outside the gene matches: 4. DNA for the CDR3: TGTGCCAGCTCACCGGACAGGGGTCTGACTGAAGCTTTCTTT. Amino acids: CASSPDRGLTEAFF.

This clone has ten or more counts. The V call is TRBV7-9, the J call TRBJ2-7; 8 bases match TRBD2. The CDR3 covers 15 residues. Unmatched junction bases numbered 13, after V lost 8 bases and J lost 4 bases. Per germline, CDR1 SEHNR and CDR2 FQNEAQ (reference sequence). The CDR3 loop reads CASGPGGVARYEQYF. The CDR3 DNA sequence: TGTGCCAGCGGCCCCGGGGGGGTTGCCCGATACGAGCAGTACTTC. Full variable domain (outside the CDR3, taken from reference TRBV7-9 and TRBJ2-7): DTGVSQNPRHKITKRGQNVTFRCDPISEHNRLYWYRQTLGQGPEFLTYFQNEAQLEKSRLLSDRFSAERPKGSFSTLEIQRTEQGDSAMYLCASGPGGVARYEQYFGPGTRLTVT.

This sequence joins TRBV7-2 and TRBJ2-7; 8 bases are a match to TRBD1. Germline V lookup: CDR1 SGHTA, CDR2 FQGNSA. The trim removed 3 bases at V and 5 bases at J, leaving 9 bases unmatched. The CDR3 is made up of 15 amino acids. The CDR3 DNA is TGTGCCAGCAGCTTGGCTCAGGGGGCCATGAACGAGCAGTACTTC. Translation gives CASSLAQGAMNEQYF.

CDR3 sequence reads: CASSLSVRAGSNYGYTF. CDR3 in DNA: TGTGCCAGCAGCTTAAGTGTAAGGGCGGGGAGTAACTATGGCTACACCTTC. The chain uses TRBV7-9 and TRBJ1-2; D remains ambiguous. The CDR3 length is 17 residues. Per germline, CDR1 SEHNR and CDR2 FQNEAQ (reference sequence). The V end lost 2 bases, the J end lost 1 base, and 17 bases lay between the germline ends.

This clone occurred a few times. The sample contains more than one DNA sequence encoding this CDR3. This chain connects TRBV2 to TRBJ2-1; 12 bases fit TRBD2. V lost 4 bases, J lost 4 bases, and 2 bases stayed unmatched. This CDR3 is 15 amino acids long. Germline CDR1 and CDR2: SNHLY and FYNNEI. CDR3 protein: CASSAGLAGYNEQFF. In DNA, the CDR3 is TGTGCCAGCAGTGCCGGACTAGCGGGATACAATGAGCAGTTCTTC. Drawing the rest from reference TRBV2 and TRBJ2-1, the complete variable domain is EPEVTQTPSHQVTQMGQEVILRCVPISNHLYFYWYRQILGQKVEFLVSFYNNEISEKSEIFDDQFSVERPDGSNFTLKIRSTKLEDSAMYFCASSAGLAGYNEQFFGPGTRLTVL.

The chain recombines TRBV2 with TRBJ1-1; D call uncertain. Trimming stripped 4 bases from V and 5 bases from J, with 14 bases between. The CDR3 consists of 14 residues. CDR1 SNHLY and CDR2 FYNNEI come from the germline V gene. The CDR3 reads CASSGGWGGTEAFF. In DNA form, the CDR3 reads TGTGCCAGCAGTGGCGGTTGGGGAGGAACTGAAGCTTTCTTT.

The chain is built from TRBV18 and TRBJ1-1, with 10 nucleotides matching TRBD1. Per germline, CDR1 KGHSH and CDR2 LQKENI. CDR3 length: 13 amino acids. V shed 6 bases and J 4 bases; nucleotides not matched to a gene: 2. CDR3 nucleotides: TGTGCCAGCTCCCGGGACAGGGGCACTGAAGCTTTCTTT. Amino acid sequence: CASSRDRGTEAFF.

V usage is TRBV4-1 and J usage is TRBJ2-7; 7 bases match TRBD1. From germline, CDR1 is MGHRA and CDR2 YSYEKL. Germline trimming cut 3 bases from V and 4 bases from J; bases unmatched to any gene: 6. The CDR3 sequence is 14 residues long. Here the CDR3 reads CASSHGRTGYEQYF. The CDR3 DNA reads TGCGCCAGCAGCCATGGCAGGACAGGTTACGAGCAGTACTTC.

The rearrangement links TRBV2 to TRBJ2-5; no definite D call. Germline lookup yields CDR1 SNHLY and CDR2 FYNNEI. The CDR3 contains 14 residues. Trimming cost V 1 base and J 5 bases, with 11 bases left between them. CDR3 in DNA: TGTGCCAGCAGTGAAGATTTGCGGCGCGAGACCCAGTACTTC. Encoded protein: CASSEDLRRETQYF.

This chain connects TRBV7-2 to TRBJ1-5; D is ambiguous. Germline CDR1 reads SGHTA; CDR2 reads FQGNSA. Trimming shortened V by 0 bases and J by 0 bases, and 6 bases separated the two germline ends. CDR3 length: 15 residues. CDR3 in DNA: TGTGCCAGCAGCTTAGCCGGGTATAGCAATCAGCCCCAGCATTTT. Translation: CASSLAGYSNQPQHF.

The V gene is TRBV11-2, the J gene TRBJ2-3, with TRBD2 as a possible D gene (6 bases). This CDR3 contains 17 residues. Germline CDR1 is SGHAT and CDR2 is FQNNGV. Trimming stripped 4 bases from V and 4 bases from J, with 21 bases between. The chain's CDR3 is CASSSPGLRGGSDTQYF. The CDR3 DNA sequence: TGTGCCAGCAGCTCCCCGGGGTTGCGGGGCGGGTCAGATACGCAGTATTTT.

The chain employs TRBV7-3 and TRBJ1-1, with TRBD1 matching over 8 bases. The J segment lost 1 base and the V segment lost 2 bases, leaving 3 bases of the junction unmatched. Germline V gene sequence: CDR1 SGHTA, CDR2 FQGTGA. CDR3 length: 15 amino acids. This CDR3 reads CASSLLGTGNTEAFF. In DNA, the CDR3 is TGTGCCAGCAGCTTACTAGGGACAGGGAACACTGAAGCTTTCTTT.